This entry lists 5 T cell receptor beta chains sequenced from one sample in a study of cytomegalovirus exposure and HLA in healthy donors. The PCR was carried out with 60 Vbeta primers and 13 Jbeta primers. Measured with immunoSEQ multiplex PCR; TCRdb has only the in-frame clones, and not every one. The sample lists 150,000 to 200,000 clones, 70% to 90% occurring once. The sequenced sample consisted of PBMCs. The receptors were sampled from a man in his late teens or twenties in good health and CMV-seropositive.

The chain employs TRBV9 and TRBJ2-1; 12 bases line up with TRBD2. The CDR3 sequence is 17 residues long. Trimming took 0 bases from V and 7 from J; bases not matched to a gene: 8. Germline assignment: CDR1 SGDLS and CDR2 YYNGEE. The CDR3 nucleotides are TGTGCCAGCAGCGTAGCCCCACTAGCGGGGGGCCGGAATGAGCAGTTCTTC. Translated: CASSVAPLAGGRNEQFF.

The V gene is TRBV11-3, the J gene TRBJ2-1; perhaps TRBD2 as D (6 bases). The V end was cut by 5 bases, the J end by 6 bases, with 11 bases between. Germline CDR1 reads SGHNT; CDR2 reads YENEEA. This CDR3 has 13 residues. The CDR3 coding sequence is TGTGCCAGCAGCGGCGGGACTTCCAATGAGCAGTTCTTC. This codes for CASSGGTSNEQFF.

The chain uses TRBV7-6 and TRBJ2-3, with 8 positions matching TRBD1. After removal of 4 bases from V and 2 bases from J, the junction contained 2 bases not matched to a gene. Looked up from germline, CDR1 is SGHVS and CDR2 is FNYEAQ. The CDR3 spans 14 residues. The CDR3 reads CASSSQGDTDTQYF. In DNA form, the CDR3 reads TGTGCCAGCAGCTCACAGGGGGACACAGATACGCAGTATTTT.

The genes are TRBV30 and TRBJ1-6; no reliable D call. V lost 2 bases and J lost 7, with 12 bases in between. CDR1 GTSNPN and CDR2 SVGIG come from the germline V gene (reference sequence). CDR3 size: 14 residues. CDR3 region: CAWSSGGYNSPLHF. CDR3 bases: TGTGCCTGGAGTTCAGGAGGGTACAATTCACCCCTCCACTTT.

The chain combines TRBV13 with TRBJ1-1, with D hard to call. Germline V gene data show CDR1 as PRHDT and CDR2 as FYEKMQ (reference sequence). V dropped 0 bases and J dropped 0 bases, with 14 bases sitting between them. The CDR3 runs to 17 residues. CDR3 in amino acids: CASSLGTRYALNTEAFF. Written as DNA, the CDR3 is TGTGCCAGCAGCTTAGGCACCCGGTACGCTTTGAACACTGAAGCTTTCTTT.